The clone carrying this TCR beta chain has only a few counts. cDNA synthesis used the whole RNA isolate, giving expressed TCRB sequences. TCRdb's copy holds only in-frame clones and misses some; the assay was immunoSEQ multiplex PCR. Of 200,000 to 250,000 clones listed, 9.6% are singletons. The CDR3 consists of 14 residues. Deletions cut 10 bases from V and 8 bases from J, with 23 bases between. The germline gives CDR1 MNHNY, CDR2 SVGAGI (reference sequence). This record belongs to a study of beta chain features in type 1 diabetes. Looking at the study overall: Across all samples, about 110,000,000 sorted cells were examined.

Via CD45RO/CCR7/CD25/CD127/CD95/CD27, cells of the CD4+ naive, central memory, regulatory and stem cell-like memory subsets were sorted. V usage is TRBV6-6 and J usage is TRBJ1-2; D call uncertain. This clonotype was obtained from a woman between 18 and 30 years old in good health. The specimen sequenced was naive CD4+ T cells from blood. As DNA, the CDR3 is TGTGCCACCTCTCCGGTTCGCCCCATTGAGGGCTACACCTTC. Its protein is CATSPVRPIEGYTF.